This note documents a single TCR beta chain sequence. This sample is part of a study of blood T cells in healthy people across ages. Trimming took off 0 bases at V and 6 bases at J, with 10 bases between the two ends. CDR1 is KGHDR and CDR2 is SFDVKD in the germline V gene. This CDR3 is 14 amino acids long. A second about 7 to 11 cycle PCR used barcoded and J-beta primers. TCRdb passed the 5' RACE reads through MiXCR, listing each CDR3 protein once. The sample carries roughly 640,000 distinct CDR3 sequences, around 31% recorded once. Sequenced: blood. The J gene is TRBJ1-2, the V gene TRBV24-1; D unresolved. The receptor's source is a woman older than 75 in good health. CDR3 bases: TGTGCCACCAGTGATTTGGACACAACTCATGGCTACACCTTC. It is translated as CATSDLDTTHGYTF.